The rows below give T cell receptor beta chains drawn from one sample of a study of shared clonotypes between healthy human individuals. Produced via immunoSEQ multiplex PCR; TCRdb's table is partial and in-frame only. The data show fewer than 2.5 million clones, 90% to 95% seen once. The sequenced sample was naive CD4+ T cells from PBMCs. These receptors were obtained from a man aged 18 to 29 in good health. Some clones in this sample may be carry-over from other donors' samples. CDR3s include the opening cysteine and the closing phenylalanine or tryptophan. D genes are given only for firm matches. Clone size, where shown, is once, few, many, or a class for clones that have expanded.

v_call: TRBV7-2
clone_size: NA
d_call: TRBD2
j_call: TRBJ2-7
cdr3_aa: CASSLTGGDYEQYF
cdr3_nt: TGTGCCAGCAGCTTAACGGGAGGGGACTACGAGCAGTACTTC

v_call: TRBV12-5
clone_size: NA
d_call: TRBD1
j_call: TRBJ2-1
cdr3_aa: CASGTGTGALWLTYNEQFF
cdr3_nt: TGTGCTAGTGGAACAGGGACAGGGGCCTTATGGCTCACCTACAATGAGCAGTTCTTC

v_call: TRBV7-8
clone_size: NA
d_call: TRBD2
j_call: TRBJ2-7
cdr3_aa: CASSGAGVPVEYF
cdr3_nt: TGTGCCAGCAGCGGCGCGGGAGTACCGGTTGAGTACTTC

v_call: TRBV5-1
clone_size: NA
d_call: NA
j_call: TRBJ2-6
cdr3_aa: CASSLTVHSGANVLTF
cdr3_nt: TGCGCCAGCAGCTTGACAGTACACTCTGGGGCCAACGTCCTGACTTTC

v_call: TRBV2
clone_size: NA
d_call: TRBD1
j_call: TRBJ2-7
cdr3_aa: CASSEVADRGHDEQYF
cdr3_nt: TGTGCCAGCAGTGAAGTCGCGGACAGGGGGCACGACGAGCAGTACTTC

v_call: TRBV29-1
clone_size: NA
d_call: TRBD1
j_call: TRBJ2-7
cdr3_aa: CSAGLGQGYEQYF
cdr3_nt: TGCAGCGCTGGCCTGGGACAGGGTTACGAGCAGTACTTC

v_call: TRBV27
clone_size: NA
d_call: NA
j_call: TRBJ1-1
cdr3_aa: CASVSSRGTEAFF
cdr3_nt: TGTGCCAGCGTTAGTAGCCGGGGCACTGAAGCTTTCTTT

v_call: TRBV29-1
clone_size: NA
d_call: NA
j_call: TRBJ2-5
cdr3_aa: CSVTPQGGPATQYF
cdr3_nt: TGCAGCGTTACTCCCCAGGGGGGACCGGCCACCCAGTACTTC

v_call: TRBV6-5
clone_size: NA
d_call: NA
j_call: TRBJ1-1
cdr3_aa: CASSYWAAGAETAFF
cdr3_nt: TGTGCCAGCAGTTACTGGGCCGCAGGGGCGGAGACAGCTTTCTTT

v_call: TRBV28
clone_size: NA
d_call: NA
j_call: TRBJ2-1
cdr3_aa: CASSPTPSSYNEQFF
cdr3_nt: TGTGCCAGCAGTCCGACACCCAGCTCCTACAATGAGCAGTTCTTC

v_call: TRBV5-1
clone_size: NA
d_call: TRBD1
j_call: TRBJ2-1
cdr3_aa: CASSLVVGTGSVGEQFF
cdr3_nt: TGCGCCAGCAGCTTGGTGGTCGGGACAGGGAGTGTGGGTGAGCAGTTCTTC

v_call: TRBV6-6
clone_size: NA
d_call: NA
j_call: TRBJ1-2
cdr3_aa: CASSSRWSGGYGYTF
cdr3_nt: TGTGCCAGCAGTTCCCGTTGGTCGGGGGGCTATGGCTACACCTTC

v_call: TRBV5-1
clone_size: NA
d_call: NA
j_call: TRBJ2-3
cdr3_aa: CASSLAGNRGLDTQYF
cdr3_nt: TGCGCCAGCAGCTTGGCCGGGAATAGGGGTTTGGATACGCAGTATTTT

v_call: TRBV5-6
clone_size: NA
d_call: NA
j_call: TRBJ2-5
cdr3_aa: CASSLELPQETQYF
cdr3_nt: TGTGCCAGCAGCTTGGAGCTACCTCAAGAGACCCAGTACTTC

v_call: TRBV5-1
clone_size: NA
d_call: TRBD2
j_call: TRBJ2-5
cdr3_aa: CASSPRMREGQTQYF
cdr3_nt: TGCGCCAGCAGCCCCAGGATGCGGGAGGGGCAGACCCAGTACTTC

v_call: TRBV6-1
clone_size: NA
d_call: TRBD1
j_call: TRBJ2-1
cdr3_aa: CASGQGYNEQFF
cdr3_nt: TGTGCCAGCGGACAGGGCTACAATGAGCAGTTCTTC

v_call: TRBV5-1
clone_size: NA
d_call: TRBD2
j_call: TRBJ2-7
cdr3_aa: CASSLGSSGRTYEQYF
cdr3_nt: TGCGCCAGCAGCTTGGGGAGTAGCGGGAGAACCTACGAGCAGTACTTC

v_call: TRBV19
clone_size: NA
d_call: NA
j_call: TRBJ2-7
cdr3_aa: CASSMDGYYEQYF
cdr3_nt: TGTGCCAGTAGTATGGACGGCTACTACGAGCAGTACTTC

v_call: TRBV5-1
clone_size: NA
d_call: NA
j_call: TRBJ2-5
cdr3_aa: CASSLDRKETQYF
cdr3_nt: TGCGCCAGCAGCTTGGATAGAAAAGAGACCCAGTACTTC

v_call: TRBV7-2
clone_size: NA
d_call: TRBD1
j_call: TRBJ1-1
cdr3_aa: CASSLDDRGWTEAFF
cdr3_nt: TGTGCCAGCAGCTTAGATGACAGGGGGTGGACTGAAGCTTTCTTT

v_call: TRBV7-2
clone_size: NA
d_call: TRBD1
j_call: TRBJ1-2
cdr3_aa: CASSSDRVRLAGYTF
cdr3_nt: TGTGCCAGCAGCTCGGACAGGGTGCGATTGGCTGGCTACACCTTC

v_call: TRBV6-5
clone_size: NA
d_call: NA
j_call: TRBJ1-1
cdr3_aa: CASRDRANTEAFF
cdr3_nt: TGTGCCAGCAGAGACAGAGCGAACACTGAAGCTTTCTTT

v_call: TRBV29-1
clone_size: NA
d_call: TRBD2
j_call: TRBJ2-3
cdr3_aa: CSVATSGDSTDTQYF
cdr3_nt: TGCAGCGTAGCCACTAGCGGAGATAGCACAGATACGCAGTATTTT

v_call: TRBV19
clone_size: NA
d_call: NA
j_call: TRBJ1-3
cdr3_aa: CASKSGDSGNTIYF
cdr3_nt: TGTGCCAGTAAGAGTGGGGACTCTGGAAACACCATATATTTT

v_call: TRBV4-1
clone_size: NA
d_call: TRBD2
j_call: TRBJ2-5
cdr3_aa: CASSQAQLAGGLQETQYF
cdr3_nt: TGCGCCAGCAGCCAAGCCCAACTAGCGGGAGGGCTCCAAGAGACCCAGTACTTC

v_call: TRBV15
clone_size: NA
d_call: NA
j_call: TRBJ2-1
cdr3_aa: CATSRDSYHEQFF
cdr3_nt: TGTGCCACCAGCAGGGACAGCTACCATGAGCAGTTCTTC

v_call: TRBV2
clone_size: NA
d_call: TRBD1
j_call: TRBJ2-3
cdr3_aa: CANAGQGGTDTQYF
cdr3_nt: TGTGCCAACGCCGGACAGGGAGGCACAGATACGCAGTATTTT

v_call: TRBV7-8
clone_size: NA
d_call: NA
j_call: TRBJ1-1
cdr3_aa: CASCRGGTEAFF
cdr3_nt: TGTGCCAGTTGTAGGGGGGGCACTGAAGCTTTCTTT

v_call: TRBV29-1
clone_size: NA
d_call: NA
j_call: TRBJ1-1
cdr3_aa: CSILSPGYNTEAFF
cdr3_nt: TGCAGCATCCTGAGCCCGGGATACAACACTGAAGCTTTCTTT

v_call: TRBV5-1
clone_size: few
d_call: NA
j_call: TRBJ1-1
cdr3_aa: CASSLSVNTEAFF
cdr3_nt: TGCGCCAGCAGCTTGTCGGTGAACACTGAAGCTTTCTTT

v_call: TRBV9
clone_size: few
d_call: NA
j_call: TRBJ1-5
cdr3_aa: CASSVDLQQPQHF
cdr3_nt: TGTGCCAGCAGCGTAGATTTGCAACAGCCCCAGCATTTT

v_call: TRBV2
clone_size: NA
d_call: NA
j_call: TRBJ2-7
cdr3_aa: CASSVGTWGEQYF
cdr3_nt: TGTGCCAGCAGTGTAGGGACCTGGGGCGAGCAGTACTTC

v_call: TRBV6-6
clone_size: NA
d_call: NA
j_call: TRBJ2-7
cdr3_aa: CASCKGAYEQYF
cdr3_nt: TGTGCCAGCTGTAAGGGAGCCTACGAGCAGTACTTC

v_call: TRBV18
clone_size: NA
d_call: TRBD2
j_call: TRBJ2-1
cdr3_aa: CASSLGLAGGSEQFF
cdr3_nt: TGTGCCAGCTCACTGGGACTAGCGGGAGGTAGTGAGCAGTTCTTC

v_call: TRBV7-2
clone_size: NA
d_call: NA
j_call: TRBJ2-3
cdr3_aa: CASRTGLSTDTQYF
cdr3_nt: TGTGCCAGCAGAACGGGACTCAGCACAGATACGCAGTATTTT

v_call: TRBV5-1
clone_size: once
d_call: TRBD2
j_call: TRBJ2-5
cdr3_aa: CASSTGTTASETQYF
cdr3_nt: TGCGCCAGCAGCACTGGGACTACGGCCTCGGAGACCCAGTACTTC

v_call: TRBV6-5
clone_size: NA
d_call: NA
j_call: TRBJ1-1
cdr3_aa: CASSRLYTEAFF
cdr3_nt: TGTGCCAGCAGTCGACTGTACACTGAAGCTTTCTTT

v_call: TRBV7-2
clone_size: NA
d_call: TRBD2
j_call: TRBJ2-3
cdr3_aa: CASSLSGSSTDTQYF
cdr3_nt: TGTGCCAGCAGCCTTAGCGGGAGTAGCACAGATACGCAGTATTTT

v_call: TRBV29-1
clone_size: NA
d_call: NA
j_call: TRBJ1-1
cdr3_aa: CSANTRLSTEAFF
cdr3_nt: TGCAGCGCAAACACCCGACTGAGCACTGAAGCTTTCTTT

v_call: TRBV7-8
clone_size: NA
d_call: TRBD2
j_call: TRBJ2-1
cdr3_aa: CASSPRRGGSSYNEQFF
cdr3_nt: TGTGCCAGCAGCCCCCGTCGGGGCGGGAGCTCCTACAATGAGCAGTTCTTC

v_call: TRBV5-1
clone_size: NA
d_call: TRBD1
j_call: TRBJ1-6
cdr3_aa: CASSLQGASPLHF
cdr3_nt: TGCGCCAGCAGCTTACAGGGGGCCTCACCCCTCCACTTT

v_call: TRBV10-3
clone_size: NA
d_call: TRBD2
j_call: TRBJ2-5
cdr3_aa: CAIRTSPETQYF
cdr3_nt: TGTGCCATTCGGACTAGCCCGGAGACCCAGTACTTC

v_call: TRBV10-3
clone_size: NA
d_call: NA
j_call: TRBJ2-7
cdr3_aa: CAISAGAGIRHEQYF
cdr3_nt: TGTGCCATCAGCGCCGGAGCCGGGATCCGCCACGAGCAGTACTTC

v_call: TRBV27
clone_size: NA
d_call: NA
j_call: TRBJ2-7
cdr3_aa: CASSFDGGARYEQYF
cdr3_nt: TGTGCCAGCAGTTTCGACGGTGGAGCTCGCTACGAGCAGTACTTC

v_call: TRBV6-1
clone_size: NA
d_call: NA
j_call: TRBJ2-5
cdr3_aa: CASSPTYQETQYF
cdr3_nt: TGTGCCAGCAGTCCGACGTACCAAGAGACCCAGTACTTC

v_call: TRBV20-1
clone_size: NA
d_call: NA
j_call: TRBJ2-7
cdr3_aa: CSAREGSEQYF
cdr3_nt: TGCAGTGCTAGAGAGGGGTCCGAGCAGTACTTC

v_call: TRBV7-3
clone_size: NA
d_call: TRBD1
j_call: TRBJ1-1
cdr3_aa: CASSLDRVGEAFF
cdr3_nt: TGTGCCAGCAGCTTAGACAGGGTGGGAGAAGCTTTCTTT

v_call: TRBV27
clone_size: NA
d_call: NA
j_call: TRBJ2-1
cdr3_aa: CASSLSPGPQFF
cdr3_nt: TGTGCCAGCAGTTTATCGCCTGGTCCCCAGTTCTTC

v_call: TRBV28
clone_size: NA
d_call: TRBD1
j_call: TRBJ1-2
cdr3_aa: CASSLNGKGAPGYTF
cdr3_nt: TGTGCCAGCAGCCTCAATGGGAAGGGGGCCCCTGGCTACACCTTC

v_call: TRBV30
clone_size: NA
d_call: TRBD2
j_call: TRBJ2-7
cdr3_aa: CACPGLADYEQYF
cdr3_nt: TGTGCCTGTCCGGGACTAGCTGACTACGAGCAGTACTTC